One T cell receptor beta chain is described in this entry. This clonotype was observed many times. Its recognized antigen is unknown. No base quality information exists; no much larger clone differs at one position. According to the germline V gene, CDR1 reads ENHRY and CDR2 reads SYGVKD. V is clipped by 1 base and J by 5 bases, and the sequence between their germline boundaries is 2 bases long. From its cysteine to its phenylalanine, the CDR3 spans 11 amino acids. Solely the CDR3 DNA is kept, with 33 bases framed from the first base. Sequenced using an Illumina HiSeq 1500. Clones were called with MiXCR by TCRdb after fastp trimmed the public reads at Q25, and only in-frame beta chains were retained. Rows matching on CDR3 protein sequence are summarized as one entry with the most common DNA and genes. For this sample the table gives 200,000 to 300,000 distinct CDR3 sequences, of which 6.5% were detected only once. The biggest ten clones account for around 6% of the sample.

This record belongs to a study of T cell repertoires in cytomegalovirus infection (dated by TCRdb to the late 2010s). In terms of the full investigation: The HLA type of each donor mattered for the analysis, because public TCR beta signatures pointed to carriage of CMV infection along with the matching HLA type. The paper as a whole reports these results and caveats: Carriers of CMV infection plus the relevant HLA type were discriminated by the cumulative frequency of public TCR beta family members in the study cohort and in an independent roughly 400-donor cohort. In the ex vivo response, HLA-C-restricted CMV-specific TCR beta clonotypes were dominant, and in two of eight donors the single most frequent clonotype came from this HLA-C-restricted group.

The rearrangement combines TRBV10-3 with TRBJ1-1; the D segment cannot be called with confidence. The sequence was collected from a human donor in good health (CMV status not recorded). Some clones in this sample may be carry-over from other donors' samples. Sequences were obtained from PBMCs. The DNA reads as follows: TGTGCCATCAGTGAGTTTACTGAAGCTTTCTTT. Translated, this is CAISEFTEAFF.